The rows below give T cell receptor beta chains drawn from one sample of a study of radiotherapy plus CTLA-4 blockade in lung cancer. TCRdb's copy holds only in-frame clones and misses some; the assay was immunoSEQ multiplex PCR. The table includes fewer than 35,000 clones, about 69% detected once. The sequences come from peripheral blood, collected from a patient treated with radiotherapy plus ipilimumab. The receptor source for this set is a human donor with non-small cell lung cancer that progressed on radiotherapy plus ipilimumab. Both conserved end residues are part of each CDR3. The D gene is left open where the match is weak.

v_call	d_call	j_call	cdr3_aa
TRBV5-1	.	TRBJ2-7	CASSFQGSAANEQYF
TRBV7-6	TRBD1	TRBJ2-7	CASSSRDRASYEQYF
TRBV10-3	.	TRBJ2-7	CAISEKGGHSSYEQYF
TRBV7-9	TRBD1	TRBJ2-7	CASSSIRGPLNEQYF
TRBV7-2	.	TRBJ1-1	CASSLALGGGGGAFF
TRBV6-5	.	TRBJ1-6	CASSYLVTEDSPLHF
TRBV7-6	.	TRBJ2-4	CASSSSTGTRPNIQYF
TRBV9	TRBD1	TRBJ1-1	CASSAQGVNTEAFF
TRBV10-2	TRBD2	TRBJ2-5	CASSPGTKIQETQYF
TRBV6-5	TRBD1	TRBJ1-1	CASSYGTGTGAFF
TRBV6-5	.	TRBJ2-7	CASSPGRYEQYF
TRBV5-4	.	TRBJ2-5	CASSSQGYQETQYF